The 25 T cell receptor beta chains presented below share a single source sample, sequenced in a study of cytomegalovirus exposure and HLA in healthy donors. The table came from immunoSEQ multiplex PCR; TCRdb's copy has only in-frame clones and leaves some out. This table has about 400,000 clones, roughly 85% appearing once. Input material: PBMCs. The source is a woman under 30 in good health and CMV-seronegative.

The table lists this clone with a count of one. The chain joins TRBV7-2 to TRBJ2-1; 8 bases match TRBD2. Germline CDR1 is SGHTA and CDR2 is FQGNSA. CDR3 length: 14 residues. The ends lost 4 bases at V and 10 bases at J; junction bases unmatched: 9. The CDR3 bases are TGTGCCAGCAGCTCGAATAGCGGGAATTTGGAGCAGTTCTTC. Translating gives CASSSNSGNLEQFF.

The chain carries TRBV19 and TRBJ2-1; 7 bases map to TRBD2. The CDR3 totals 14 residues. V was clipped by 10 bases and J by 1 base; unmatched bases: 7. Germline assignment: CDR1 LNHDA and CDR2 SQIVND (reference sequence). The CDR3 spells CATRDGRSYNEQFF. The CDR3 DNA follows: TGTGCCACCCGAGACGGGAGGTCCTACAATGAGCAGTTCTTC.

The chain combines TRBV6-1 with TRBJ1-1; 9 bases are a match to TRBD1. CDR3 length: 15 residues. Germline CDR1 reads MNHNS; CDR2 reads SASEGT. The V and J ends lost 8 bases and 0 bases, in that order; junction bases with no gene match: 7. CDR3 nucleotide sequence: TGTGCCAGCCGTCCCGGGACAGGGTTGAACACTGAAGCTTTCTTT. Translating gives CASRPGTGLNTEAFF.

The CDR3 sequence is CASSPLGYETQYF. DNA of the CDR3: TGCGCCAGCAGCCCCCTGGGCTACGAGACCCAGTACTTC. The V and J genes are TRBV5-1 and TRBJ2-5; no definite D call. The CDR3 sequence is 13 residues long. The V end was cut by 4 bases, the J end by 5 bases, with 12 bases between. Germline CDR1 and CDR2: SGHRS and YFSETQ.

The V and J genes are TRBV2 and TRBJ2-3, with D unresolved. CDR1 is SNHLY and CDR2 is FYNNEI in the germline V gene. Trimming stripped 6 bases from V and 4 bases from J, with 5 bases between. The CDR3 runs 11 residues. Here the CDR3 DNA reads TGTGCCAGCAGGGGCGCAGATACGCAGTATTTT. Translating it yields CASRGADTQYF.

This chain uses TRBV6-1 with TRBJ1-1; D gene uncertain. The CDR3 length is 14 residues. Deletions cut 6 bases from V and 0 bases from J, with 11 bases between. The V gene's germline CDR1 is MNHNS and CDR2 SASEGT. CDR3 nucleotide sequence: TGTGCCAGCAGCTTACAATATCTGAACACTGAAGCTTTCTTT. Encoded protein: CASSLQYLNTEAFF.

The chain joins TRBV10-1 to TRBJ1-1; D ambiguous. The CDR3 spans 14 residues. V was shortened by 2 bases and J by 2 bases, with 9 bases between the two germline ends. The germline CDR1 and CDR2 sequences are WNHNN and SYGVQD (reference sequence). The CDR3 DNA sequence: TGCGCCAGCAGTGAGAAACTGTTTAACACTGAAGCTTTCTTT. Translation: CASSEKLFNTEAFF.

The CDR3 nucleotides read TGTGCCTGGAGTGTACAGGGTAGCGGGGTCCGCAATGAGCAGTTCTTC. It encodes CAWSVQGSGVRNEQFF. This sequence joins TRBV30 and TRBJ2-1; 8 positions match TRBD2. Germline CDR1 GTSNPN, CDR2 SVGIG (reference sequence). With V trimmed by 0 bases and J by 6 bases, 10 bases remained unmatched. CDR3 length: 16 residues.

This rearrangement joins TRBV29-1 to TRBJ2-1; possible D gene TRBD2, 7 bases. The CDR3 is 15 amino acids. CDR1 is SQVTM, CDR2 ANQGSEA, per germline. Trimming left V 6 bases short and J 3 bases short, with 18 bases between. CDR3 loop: CSVPRRGGYYNEQFF. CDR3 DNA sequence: TGCAGCGTCCCCCGGAGGGGGGGATACTACAATGAGCAGTTCTTC.

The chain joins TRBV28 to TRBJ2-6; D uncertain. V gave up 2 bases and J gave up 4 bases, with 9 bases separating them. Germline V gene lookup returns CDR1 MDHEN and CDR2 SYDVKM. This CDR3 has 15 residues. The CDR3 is CASSLPGAGANVLTF. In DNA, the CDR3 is TGTGCCAGCAGTTTACCCGGAGCAGGGGCCAACGTCCTGACTTTC.

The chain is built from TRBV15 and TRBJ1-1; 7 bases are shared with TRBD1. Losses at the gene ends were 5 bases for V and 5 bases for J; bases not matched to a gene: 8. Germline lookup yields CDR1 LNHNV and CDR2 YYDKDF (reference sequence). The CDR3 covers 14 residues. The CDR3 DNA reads TGTGCCACCAGCCCCAGGGGGGCGTTGACTGAAGCTTTCTTT. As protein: CATSPRGALTEAFF.

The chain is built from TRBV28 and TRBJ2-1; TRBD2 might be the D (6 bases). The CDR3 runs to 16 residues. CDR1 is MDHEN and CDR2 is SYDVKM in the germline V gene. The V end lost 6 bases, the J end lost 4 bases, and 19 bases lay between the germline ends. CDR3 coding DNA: TGTGCCAGCAGAGACGGGACCGCGGGGTCTTACAATGAGCAGTTCTTC. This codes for CASRDGTAGSYNEQFF.

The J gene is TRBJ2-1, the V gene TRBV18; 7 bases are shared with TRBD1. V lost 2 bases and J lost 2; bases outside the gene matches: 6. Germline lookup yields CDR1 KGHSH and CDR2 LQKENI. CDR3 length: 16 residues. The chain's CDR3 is CASSPSRGTPYNEQFF. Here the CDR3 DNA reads TGTGCCAGCTCACCAAGCAGGGGGACACCCTACAATGAGCAGTTCTTC. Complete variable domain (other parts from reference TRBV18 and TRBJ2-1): NAGVMQNPRHLVRRRGQEARLRCSPMKGHSHVYWYRQLPEEGLKFMVYLQKENIIDESGMPKERFSAEFPKEGPSILRIQQVVRGDSAAYFCASSPSRGTPYNEQFFGPGTRLTVL.

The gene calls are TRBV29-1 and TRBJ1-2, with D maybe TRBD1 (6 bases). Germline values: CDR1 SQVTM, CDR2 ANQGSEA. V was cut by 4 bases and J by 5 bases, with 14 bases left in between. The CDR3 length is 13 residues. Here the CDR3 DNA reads TGCAGCGTTGTCGACAGGCCTGGTTATGGCTACACCTTC. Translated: CSVVDRPGYGYTF.

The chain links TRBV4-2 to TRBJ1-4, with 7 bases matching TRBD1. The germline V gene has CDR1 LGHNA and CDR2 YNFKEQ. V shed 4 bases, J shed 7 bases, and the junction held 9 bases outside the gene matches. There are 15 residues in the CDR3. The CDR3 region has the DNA TGTGCCAGCAGCCTTCCAGGGGGAAATTTTGAAAAACTGTTTTTT. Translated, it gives CASSLPGGNFEKLFF.

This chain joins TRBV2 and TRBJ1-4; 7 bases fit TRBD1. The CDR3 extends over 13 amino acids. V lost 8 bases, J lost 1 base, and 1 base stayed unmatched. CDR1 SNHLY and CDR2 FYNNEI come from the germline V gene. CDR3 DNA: TGTGCCAGCGGGGACAGAACTAATGAAAAACTGTTTTTT. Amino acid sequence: CASGDRTNEKLFF.

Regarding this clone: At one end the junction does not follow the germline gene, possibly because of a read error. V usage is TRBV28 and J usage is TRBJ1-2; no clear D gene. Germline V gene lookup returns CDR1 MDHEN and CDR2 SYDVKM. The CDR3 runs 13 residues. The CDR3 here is CASSFLANGKGYF. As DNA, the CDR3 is TGTGCCAGCAGTTTCCTAGCAAACGGGAAGGGCTACTTC.

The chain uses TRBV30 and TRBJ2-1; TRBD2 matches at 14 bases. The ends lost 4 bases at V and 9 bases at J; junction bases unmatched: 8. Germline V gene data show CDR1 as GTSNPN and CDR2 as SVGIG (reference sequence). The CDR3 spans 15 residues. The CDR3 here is CAWTETSGGAGEQFF. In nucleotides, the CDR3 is TGTGCCTGGACGGAGACTAGCGGGGGGGCCGGTGAGCAGTTCTTC.

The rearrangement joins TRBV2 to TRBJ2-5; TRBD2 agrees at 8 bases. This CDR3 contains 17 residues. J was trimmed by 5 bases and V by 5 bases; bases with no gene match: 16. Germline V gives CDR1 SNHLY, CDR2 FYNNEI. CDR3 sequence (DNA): TGTGCCAGCAGTAATGGGCCGCCGGGGCGGGGGGACGAGACCCAGTACTTC. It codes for CASSNGPPGRGDETQYF.

The CDR3 spells CASSEIYTHKAPGTGGFGNYGYTF. The CDR3 region has the DNA TGTGCCAGCAGTGAAATCTACACCCATAAAGCCCCTGGGACAGGGGGCTTTGGTAACTATGGCTACACCTTC. The rearrangement uses TRBV6-1 and TRBJ1-2; TRBD1 matches 12 bases. Trimming removed 2 bases from V and 1 base from J; junction bases left unmatched: 26. Germline V gene sequence: CDR1 MNHNS, CDR2 SASEGT. This CDR3 spans 24 amino acids.

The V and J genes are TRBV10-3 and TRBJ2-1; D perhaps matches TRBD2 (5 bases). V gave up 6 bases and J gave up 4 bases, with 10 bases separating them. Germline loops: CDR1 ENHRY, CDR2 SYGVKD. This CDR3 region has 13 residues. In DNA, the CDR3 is TGTGCCATCAGCGAGACTATGTACAATGAGCAGTTCTTC. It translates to CAISETMYNEQFF.

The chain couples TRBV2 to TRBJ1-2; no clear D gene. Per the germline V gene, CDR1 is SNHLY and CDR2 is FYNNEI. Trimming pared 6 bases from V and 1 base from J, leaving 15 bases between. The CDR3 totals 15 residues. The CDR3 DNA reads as TGTGCCAGCAGGGTAAACAGAGGGCTTAACTATGGCTACACCTTC. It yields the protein CASRVNRGLNYGYTF. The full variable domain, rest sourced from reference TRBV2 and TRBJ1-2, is EPEVTQTPSHQVTQMGQEVILRCVPISNHLYFYWYRQILGQKVEFLVSFYNNEISEKSEIFDDQFSVERPDGSNFTLKIRSTKLEDSAMYFCASRVNRGLNYGYTFGSGTRLTVV.

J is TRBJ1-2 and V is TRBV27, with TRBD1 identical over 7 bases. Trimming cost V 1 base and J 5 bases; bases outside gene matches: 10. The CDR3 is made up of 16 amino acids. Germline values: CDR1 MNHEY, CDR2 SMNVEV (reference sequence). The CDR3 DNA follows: TGTGCCAGCAGTTTATTTTCGGGACAGCCCTCTTATGGCTACACCTTC. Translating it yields CASSLFSGQPSYGYTF.

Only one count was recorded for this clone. In DNA form, the CDR3 reads TGTGCCAGCTCCCGAGCGGGGGGACTGCCCTACAATGAGCAGTTCTTC. The encoded protein is CASSRAGGLPYNEQFF. The genes are TRBV27 and TRBJ2-1; 9 bases line up with TRBD2. CDR3 length: 16 residues. V was clipped by 8 bases and J by 2 bases; unmatched bases: 10. CDR1 is MNHEY and CDR2 is SMNVEV in the germline V gene (reference sequence).

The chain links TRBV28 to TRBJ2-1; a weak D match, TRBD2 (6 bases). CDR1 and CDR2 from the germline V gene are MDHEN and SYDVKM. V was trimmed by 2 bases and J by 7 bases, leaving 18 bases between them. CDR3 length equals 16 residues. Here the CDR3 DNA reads TGTGCCAGCAGTTTAGGAGGGAGACTATTTAGTAATGAGCAGTTCTTC. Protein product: CASSLGGRLFSNEQFF.